These T cell receptor beta chains were read from a single sample in a study of cytomegalovirus exposure and HLA in healthy donors. Here immunoSEQ multiplex PCR was the method, and the copy in TCRdb shows in-frame clones only, minus some. This sample has around 150,000 clones, with around 80% found just once. The sequenced sample was PBMCs. Every receptor here comes from a man aged 25-40 years in good health and CMV-seronegative. CDR3s include the opening cysteine and the closing phenylalanine or tryptophan. D genes are given only for firm matches. For some rows the clone size is stated as once, few or many, or as a class when expanded; others skip it.

v_call	d_call	clone_size	j_call	cdr3_nt	cdr3_aa
TRBV2	NA	once	TRBJ1-4	TGTGCCAGCAGTGGGGCACTCAATGAAAAACTGTTTTTT	CASSGALNEKLFF
TRBV19	NA	once	TRBJ2-7	TGTGCCAGTACCGCCGGGATCTCCTACGAGCAGTACTTC	CASTAGISYEQYF
TRBV9	TRBD1	few	TRBJ1-5	TGTGCCAGCAGTAAGACAGGGGACGGGAATCAGCCCCAGCATTTT	CASSKTGDGNQPQHF
TRBV2	TRBD2	NA	TRBJ2-5	TGTGCCAGCTTGGGTACCTTGGCGGGGGCCCAGTACTTC	CASLGTLAGAQYF
TRBV6-4	NA	NA	TRBJ2-2	TGTGCCAGCAGCAGACAGGCTTCCCGGGACACCGGGGAGCTGTTTTTT	CASSRQASRDTGELFF
TRBV29-1	NA	NA	TRBJ2-2	TGCAGCGCCCGCGAACAGACGAACACCGGGGAGCTGTTTTTT	CSAREQTNTGELFF
TRBV28	NA	NA	TRBJ1-5	TGTGCCAGCAGACGAAGGGGGAGAAGCAATCAGCCCCAGCATTTT	CASRRRGRSNQPQHF
TRBV27	NA	NA	TRBJ2-7	TGTGCCAGCAGTTCACTGCCAGGGCCCTACGAGCAGTACTTC	CASSSLPGPYEQYF
TRBV7-9	NA	few	TRBJ1-1	TGTGCCAGCAGCTTAGGTGGGGGGGCGAGGACTGAAGCTTTCTTT	CASSLGGGARTEAFF
TRBV18	NA	NA	TRBJ1-1	TGTGCCAGCTCAGGCACACTGAACACTGAAGCTTTCTTT	CASSGTLNTEAFF
TRBV19	TRBD1	once	TRBJ2-6	TGTGCCAGTACCGACCAAGGGCAGGGGGCTGGGGCCAACGTCCTGACTTTC	CASTDQGQGAGANVLTF
TRBV7-3	NA	NA	TRBJ2-5	TGTGCCAGCAGCTTTCAGGAGGGCCGGGGAGAGACCCAGTACTTC	CASSFQEGRGETQYF
TRBV29-1	NA	NA	TRBJ2-7	TGCAGCGTTGATCAAGGGGGCTCGGGGGACGAGCAGTACTTC	CSVDQGGSGDEQYF
TRBV6-5	NA	NA	TRBJ2-1	TGTGCCAGCAGTTCCCCGTCACAGGGAACGAATGAGCAGTTCTTC	CASSSPSQGTNEQFF
TRBV4-1	TRBD1	NA	TRBJ1-1	TGCGCCACTAAATACCGACAAGGGACAGGGGCTGGGAACACTGAAGCTTTCTTT	CATKYRQGTGAGNTEAFF
TRBV5-4	NA	NA	TRBJ2-6	TGTGCCAGCAGCTTGGGAGGGAGGACCTACTCTGGGGCCAACGTCCTGACTTTC	CASSLGGRTYSGANVLTF
TRBV28	NA	NA	TRBJ2-2	TGTGCCAGCAGTGCAGGGGTTATGAACACCGGGGAGCTGTTTTTT	CASSAGVMNTGELFF
TRBV5-6	TRBD2	NA	TRBJ2-5	TGTGCCAGCAGCTTGTTGGTGGCTAGCGGCCAAGAGACCCAGTACTTC	CASSLLVASGQETQYF
TRBV9	NA	NA	TRBJ2-5	TGTGCCAGCAGCCCCTCTGGGCGTTGGACCCAGTACTTC	CASSPSGRWTQYF
TRBV27	NA	NA	TRBJ1-3	TGTGCCAGCAGCAGCATTCTAGAAGGAAACACCATATATTTT	CASSSILEGNTIYF
TRBV7-8	NA	NA	TRBJ1-6	TGTGCCAGCAGCCTCAGACAGGTTGCCCTCTCCTATAATTCACCCCTCCACTTT	CASSLRQVALSYNSPLHF
TRBV10-3	NA	NA	TRBJ2-1	TGTGCCATCAGTGAGTTTTCTAACAATGAGCAGTTCTTC	CAISEFSNNEQFF
TRBV10-3	TRBD1	once	TRBJ2-7	TGTGCCATCACCGAGGGACAGACATACGAGCAGTACTTC	CAITEGQTYEQYF
TRBV29-1	NA	NA	TRBJ1-2	TGCAGCGTTGAACAGGGGTACGATGGCTACACCTTC	CSVEQGYDGYTF
TRBV5-1	TRBD1	NA	TRBJ1-1	TGCGCCAGCAGCTTCCAGGGGGCAGAGACTGAAGCTTTCTTT	CASSFQGAETEAFF
TRBV5-1	NA	NA	TRBJ2-5	TGCGCCAGCAGCTTGGGCGGGGTGGGGAGAGAGACCCAGTACTTC	CASSLGGVGRETQYF
TRBV19	NA	NA	TRBJ2-7	TGTGCCAGTAGCCTCGGCGGAGCCCTAAGTAACGAGCAGTACTTC	CASSLGGALSNEQYF
TRBV7-7	NA	NA	TRBJ1-1	TGTGCTAGCAGCTTAGATAGGAACACTGAAGCTTTCTTT	CASSLDRNTEAFF
TRBV6-1	NA	NA	TRBJ1-5	TGTGCCAGCAGTGAATTTGGCAGGGGAAAGAGCAATCAGCCCCAGCATTTT	CASSEFGRGKSNQPQHF
TRBV4-1	NA	NA	TRBJ1-3	TGCGCCAGCAGCCTCAGGGCTGGCTCTGGAAACACCATATATTTT	CASSLRAGSGNTIYF
TRBV6-1	NA	few	TRBJ1-1	TGTGCCAGCAGTGAAGCAGTAAGGGGGAACACTGAAGCTTTCTTT	CASSEAVRGNTEAFF
TRBV10-3	NA	NA	TRBJ1-4	TGTGCCATCAGTGAGTCTCGCGAGGGCCGGGGTGAAAAACTGTTTTTT	CAISESREGRGEKLFF
TRBV9	NA	NA	TRBJ2-7	TGTGCCAGCAGCGTAGGAACAGGGTTCTACGAGCAGTACTTC	CASSVGTGFYEQYF
TRBV5-4	TRBD1	NA	TRBJ2-7	TGTGCCAGCAGCGTGGGGGGGACAGGGCAAACCTCACGGCAGTACTTC	CASSVGGTGQTSRQYF
TRBV6-1	NA	NA	TRBJ1-6	TGTGCCAGCAGTGGACGGGGCTCCTATAATTCACCCCTCCACTTT	CASSGRGSYNSPLHF
TRBV6-4	NA	NA	TRBJ1-2	TGTGCCAGCAGTGAAGGGCAGGGGTATGGCTACACCTTC	CASSEGQGYGYTF
TRBV28	NA	NA	TRBJ1-2	TGTGCCACCTTCGACAGACAAGGCTATGGCTACACCTTC	CATFDRQGYGYTF
TRBV6-5	NA	once	TRBJ2-7	TGTGCCAGCAGTTCCGAGGGACATTGGACGTACGAGCAGTACTTC	CASSSEGHWTYEQYF
TRBV29-1	NA	once	TRBJ2-3	TGCAGCGTCCGCCAACTAGGGTTTACGCAGTATTTT	CSVRQLGFTQYF
TRBV7-9	TRBD1	NA	TRBJ2-1	TGTGCCAGCAGCTTACGACAGGGGGCGGAAAATGAGCAGTTCTTC	CASSLRQGAENEQFF
TRBV18	TRBD1	NA	TRBJ2-5	TGTGCCAGCTCACCACCGAACAGGGGGGAGACCCAGTACTTC	CASSPPNRGETQYF
TRBV6-5	NA	NA	TRBJ1-2	TGTGCCAGCAGTTACGGAATACAGGGTTATGGCTACACCTTC	CASSYGIQGYGYTF